One sample yielded the 22 T cell receptor beta chains listed below, sequenced in a study of cytomegalovirus exposure and HLA in healthy donors. A multiplex PCR was run with 60 Vbeta primers and 13 Jbeta primers. Clones were sequenced by immunoSEQ multiplex PCR, and TCRdb holds only the in-frame ones, with some missing. The sample includes roughly 160,000 clones, about 85% of them seen just once. The sequencing sample was made of PBMCs. These TCRs come from a man aged 30 to 39 in good health and CMV-seropositive.

This clone appeared a single time. The chain has TRBV2 and TRBJ2-3; 11 bases map to TRBD1. The V gene's germline CDR1 is SNHLY and CDR2 FYNNEI. V lost 5 bases to trimming and J lost 6 bases; unmatched junction nucleotides: 7. This CDR3 is built from 15 residues. CDR3 nucleotide sequence: TGTGCCAGCAGTACAGGACAGGGGGCGCCGGATACGCAGTATTTT. Amino acid sequence: CASSTGQGAPDTQYF.

The J gene is TRBJ2-2, the V gene TRBV9; TRBD2 might be the D (5 bases). The germline CDR1 and CDR2 sequences are SGDLS and YYNGEE. V gave up 0 bases and J gave up 4 bases, with 10 bases separating them. This CDR3 contains 15 residues. The CDR3 protein is CASSVAGIATGELFF. The CDR3 nucleotides read TGTGCCAGCAGCGTAGCGGGGATTGCCACCGGGGAGCTGTTTTTT.

This rearrangement joins TRBV7-2 to TRBJ2-3; TRBD2 is a possible D gene (6 bases). The CDR3 contains 14 residues. V dropped 5 bases and J dropped 1 base, with 10 bases sitting between them. The V gene's germline CDR1 is SGHTA and CDR2 FQGNSA. CDR3 in DNA: TGTGCCAGCAGCCCCAGACTAGGCACAGATACGCAGTATTTT. This encodes CASSPRLGTDTQYF.

DNA of the CDR3: TGTGCCAGCAGCCATGTGGCTAGCGGGCTTTCCTACAATGAGCAGTTCTTC. Translated, it gives CASSHVASGLSYNEQFF. The chain uses TRBV4-2 and TRBJ2-1, with 8 bases aligning to TRBD2. The junction had 8 bases not matched to a gene; V was cut back by 3 bases and J by 1 base. Per the germline V gene, CDR1 is LGHNA and CDR2 is YNFKEQ. The CDR3 is 17 amino acids.

The chain joins TRBV14 to TRBJ2-7; possible D gene TRBD2, 5 bases. This CDR3 comprises 13 residues. Germline CDR1 SGHDN, CDR2 FVKESK. V lost 1 base and J lost 5, with 9 bases in between. CDR3 amino acids: CASSQVLAHEQYF. CDR3 DNA sequence: TGTGCCAGCAGCCAAGTTCTAGCCCACGAGCAGTACTTC.

The chain carries TRBV12-5 and TRBJ2-7; D not certain. From germline, CDR1 is LGHNT and CDR2 FRNRAP. V lost 2 bases to trimming and J lost 2 bases, with 7 bases between them. The CDR3 length is 13 residues. CDR3 loop: CASGLSGAYEQYV. The CDR3 DNA reads TGTGCTAGTGGTTTGTCCGGAGCCTACGAGCAGTACGTC.

This clone was seen a single time. V usage is TRBV19 and J usage is TRBJ1-5, with 8 bases aligning to TRBD1. The CDR3 has 17 amino acids. Germline CDR1 is LNHDA and CDR2 is SQIVND (reference sequence). The V segment lost 3 bases and the J segment 4 bases; nucleotides outside the gene matches: 11. CDR3 bases: TGTGCCAGTAGTATCGCCCTGGGACAGGAGATGAATCAGCCCCAGCATTTT. Translation gives CASSIALGQEMNQPQHF.

The CDR3 DNA reads TGTGCCAGCAGCCAAGCACTAGCGGGAGGAACCAATGAGCAGTTCTTC. As protein: CASSQALAGGTNEQFF. The chain carries TRBV4-2 and TRBJ2-1; 12 positions match TRBD2. This CDR3 has 16 residues. From germline, CDR1 is LGHNA and CDR2 YNFKEQ. The V gene end was trimmed by 1 base and the J gene end by 6 bases; junction bases not matched to a gene: 4.

The table lists this clone with a count of one. DNA of the CDR3: TGTGCCAGCAGCTTTGCGGGACTAGCGGGAAGGGAGACCCAGTACTTC. Amino acid sequence: CASSFAGLAGRETQYF. The chain links TRBV11-3 to TRBJ2-5, with TRBD2 identical over 13 bases. The CDR3 spans 16 residues. Germline CDR1 and CDR2: SGHNT and YENEEA. J was trimmed by 5 bases and V by 3 bases; bases with no gene match: 6. The full variable domain, completed using reference TRBV11-3 and TRBJ2-5, is EAGVVQSPRYKIIEKKQPVAFWCNPISGHNTLYWYLQNLGQGPELLIRYENEEAVDDSQLPKDRFSAERLKGVDSTLKIQPAELGDSAVYLCASSFAGLAGRETQYFGPGTRLLVL.

The chain has TRBV27 and TRBJ2-6, with 10 nucleotides matching TRBD1. With V trimmed by 6 bases and J by 1 base, 3 bases remained unmatched. This CDR3 contains 16 residues. Germline V gene data show CDR1 as MNHEY and CDR2 as SMNVEV (reference sequence). The chain's CDR3 is CASRDRGVSGANVLTF. CDR3 coding DNA: TGTGCCAGCAGGGACAGGGGGGTATCTGGGGCCAACGTCCTGACTTTC.

This clone has just one count. V usage is TRBV6-5 and J usage is TRBJ1-2; TRBD1 aligns across 10 bases. CDR3 length equals 14 residues. The V gene end was trimmed by 6 bases and the J gene end by 8 bases; junction bases not matched to a gene: 9. Per germline, CDR1 MNHEY and CDR2 SVGAGI. The CDR3, as DNA: TGTGCCAGCAGACCCGGGACAGGGGAACGCGGCTACACCTTC. Encoded protein: CASRPGTGERGYTF.

This chain links TRBV9 with TRBJ1-6, with no clear D. In germline, CDR1 is SGDLS, CDR2 YYNGEE. The CDR3 runs to 13 residues. V shed 0 bases and J shed 8 bases, with 6 bases lying between them. CDR3 loop: CASSVAQYSPLHF. DNA for the CDR3: TGTGCCAGCAGCGTAGCACAATATTCACCCCTCCACTTT.

The chain links TRBV19 to TRBJ1-5, with D maybe TRBD1 (5 bases). There are 14 residues in the CDR3. CDR1 LNHDA and CDR2 SQIVND come from the germline V gene (reference sequence). V gave up 4 bases and J gave up 9 bases, with 16 bases separating them. CDR3 coding DNA: TGTGCCAGTAGTACAGGGCAGGGCTCGATGCCCCAGCATTTT. Amino acid sequence: CASSTGQGSMPQHF.

The chain links TRBV11-3 to TRBJ2-5, with D maybe TRBD1 (5 bases). Germline V gene data show CDR1 as SGHNT and CDR2 as YENEEA. V dropped 4 bases and J dropped 1 base, with 13 bases sitting between them. The CDR3 is 15 residues long. DNA for the CDR3: TGTGCCAGCAGCTCCCCTCAGGGTTCCCAAGAGACCCAGTACTTC. This codes for CASSSPQGSQETQYF.

The chain uses TRBV4-3 and TRBJ2-1; 14 bases are shared with TRBD2. The J segment lost 4 bases and the V segment lost 4 bases, leaving 12 bases of the junction unmatched. The CDR3 has 19 residues. Germline lookup yields CDR1 LGHNA and CDR2 YSLEER. CDR3 DNA sequence: TGCGCCAGCAGCCCTCGACTAGCGGGAGGGCCCTCGTATTACAATGAGCAGTTCTTC. Protein: CASSPRLAGGPSYYNEQFF.

V and J are TRBV6-5 and TRBJ2-1; TRBD2 agrees at 7 bases. CDR3 length: 16 amino acids. Germline values: CDR1 MNHEY, CDR2 SVGAGI. V lost 2 bases to trimming and J lost 0 bases; unmatched junction nucleotides: 4. CDR3 DNA sequence: TGTGCCAGCAGTTACACCGGGAGGAGCTCCTACAATGAGCAGTTCTTC. Its protein product is CASSYTGRSSYNEQFF.

The chain joins TRBV27 to TRBJ2-6, with D unresolved. Germline V gene data show CDR1 as MNHEY and CDR2 as SMNVEV (reference sequence). The V end was cut by 5 bases, the J end by 0 bases, with 8 bases between. The CDR3 loop spans 15 amino acids. CDR3 sequence: CASSPKYSGANVLTF. The CDR3 nucleotides are TGTGCCAGCAGTCCTAAGTACTCTGGGGCCAACGTCCTGACTTTC.

The chain has TRBV9 and TRBJ2-1; no clear D gene. CDR1 is SGDLS and CDR2 is YYNGEE in the germline V gene. Deletions cut 4 bases from V and 8 bases from J, with 16 bases between. This CDR3 contains 14 residues. CDR3 protein: CASSPFFERDEQFF. CDR3 coding DNA: TGTGCCAGCAGCCCTTTTTTTGAGCGCGATGAGCAGTTCTTC. The full variable domain, its missing parts supplied by reference TRBV9 and TRBJ2-1, is DSGVTQTPKHLITATGQRVTLRCSPRSGDLSVYWYQQSLDQGLQFLIQYYNGEERAKGNILERFSAQQFPDLHSELNLSSLELGDSALYFCASSPFFERDEQFFGPGTRLTVL.

V and J are TRBV7-6 and TRBJ2-2, with a weak D call TRBD2 (5 bases). Between the trimmed V and J ends, which lost 1 base and 0 bases, there was a span of 12 bases. This CDR3 contains 17 residues. Per germline, CDR1 SGHVS and CDR2 FNYEAQ. CDR3 in amino acids: CASSLEVETTNTGELFF. As DNA, the CDR3 is TGTGCCAGCAGCTTAGAGGTCGAGACTACGAACACCGGGGAGCTGTTTTTT.

The chain employs TRBV5-1 and TRBJ2-2; TRBD1 might be the D (5 bases). The V gene's germline CDR1 is SGHRS and CDR2 YFSETQ. Trimming took 4 bases from V and 6 from J, leaving 10 bases between them. The CDR3 is 13 residues long. CDR3 bases: TGCGCCAGCAGCCTCAGGGATTCCGGGGAGCTGTTTTTT. Amino acid sequence: CASSLRDSGELFF.

This clone was seen a handful of times. V usage is TRBV6-5 and J usage is TRBJ1-2, with 8 bases lining up with TRBD1. CDR1 and CDR2 (germline): MNHEY, SVGAGI. The CDR3 has 14 amino acids. J lost 3 bases, V lost 2 bases, and 2 bases had no gene match. CDR3 amino acids: CASSYRTGHYGYTF. The DNA of the CDR3 is TGTGCCAGCAGTTACCGGACAGGGCACTATGGCTACACCTTC.

The chain has TRBV21-1 and TRBJ2-1; the table's D call TRBD1 went unverified against the DNA. TRBV21-1 is annotated as a pseudogene. This CDR3 region has 13 residues. This CDR3 is CAILQDSYNEQFF. CDR3 nucleotides: TGTGCCATATTACAGGACTCCTACAATGAGCAGTTCTTC.